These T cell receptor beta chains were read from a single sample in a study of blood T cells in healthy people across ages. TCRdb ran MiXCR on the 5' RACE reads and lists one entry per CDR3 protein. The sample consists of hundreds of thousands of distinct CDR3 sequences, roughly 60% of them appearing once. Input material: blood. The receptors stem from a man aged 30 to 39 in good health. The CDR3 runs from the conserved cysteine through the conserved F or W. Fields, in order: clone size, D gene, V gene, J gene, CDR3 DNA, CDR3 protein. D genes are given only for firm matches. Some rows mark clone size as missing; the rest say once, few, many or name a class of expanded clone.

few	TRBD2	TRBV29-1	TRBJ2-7	TGCAGCGTTGCCCGGACTAGTGCCTACGAGCAGTACTTC	CSVARTSAYEQYF
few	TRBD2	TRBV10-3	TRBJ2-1	TGTGCCATCGGCACTAGCGTTAACTATGAGCAGTTCTTC	CAIGTSVNYEQFF
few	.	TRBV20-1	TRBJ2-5	TGCAGTGCTAGTCTTAGCGGAATCCAAGAGACCCAGTACTTC	CSASLSGIQETQYF
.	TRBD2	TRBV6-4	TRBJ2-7	TGTGCCAGCAGTGACCCGCTAGCGGGACACGAGCAGTACTTC	CASSDPLAGHEQYF
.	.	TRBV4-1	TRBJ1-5	TGCGCCAGCTCCCCCGGGGCGGGCAATCAGCCCCAGCATTTT	CASSPGAGNQPQHF
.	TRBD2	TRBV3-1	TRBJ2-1	TGTGCCAGCAGCCAAGATCGGCTAGCGGGGCGGAATGAGCAGTTCTTC	CASSQDRLAGRNEQFF
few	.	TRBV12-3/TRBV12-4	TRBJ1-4	TGTGCCAGCAGTTTAGAAGGTATTAATGAAAAACTGTTTTTT	CASSLEGINEKLFF
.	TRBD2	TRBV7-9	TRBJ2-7	TGTGCCAGCGGCTTATCGAGGGGCGGGAGCTACGAGCAGTACTTC	CASGLSRGGSYEQYF
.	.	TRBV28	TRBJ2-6	TGTGCCAGTAGGGGGGGAGGGACCCTTTCTGGGGCCAACGTCCTGACTTTC	CASRGGGTLSGANVLTF
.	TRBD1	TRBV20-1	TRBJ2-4	TGCAGTGCCCCCGGGACAGGGACAAACATTCAGTACTTC	CSAPGTGTNIQYF
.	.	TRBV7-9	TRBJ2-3	TGTGCCAGCAGCGAGGGCCCGGGGTCCACAGATACGCAGTATTTT	CASSEGPGSTDTQYF
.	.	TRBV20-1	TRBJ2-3	TGCAGTGCTGAAGGACTCAGTTTCACAGATACGCAGTATTTT	CSAEGLSFTDTQYF
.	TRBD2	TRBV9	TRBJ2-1	TGTGCCAGCAGCGAGAGCGGGAGCGTCTACAATGAGCAGTTCTTC	CASSESGSVYNEQFF
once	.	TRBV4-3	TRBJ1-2	TGCGCCAGCAGCCAAGAAGTAGGCAGGGACAACTATGGCTACACCTTC	CASSQEVGRDNYGYTF
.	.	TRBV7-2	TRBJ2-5	TGTGCCAGCAGCTCCTCCGGGGGAATCAATGAGCAGTACTTC	CASSSSGGINEQYF
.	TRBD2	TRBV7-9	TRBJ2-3	TGTGCCAGCAGCACGGGAGGAGGAGATACGCAGTATTTT	CASSTGGGDTQYF
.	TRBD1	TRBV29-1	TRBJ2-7	TGCAGCGTTGAAGTTCAGAACAGGGGCTACGAGCAGTACTTC	CSVEVQNRGYEQYF
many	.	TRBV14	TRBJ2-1	TGTGCCAGCAGCCAGATCACGGGCAACGAGCAGTTCTTC	CASSQITGNEQFF
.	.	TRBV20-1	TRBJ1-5	TGCAGTGCTAGGGACCCAGTGCTCAGGGGCAATCAGCCCCAGCATTTT	CSARDPVLRGNQPQHF
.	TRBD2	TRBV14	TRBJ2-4	TGTGCCAGCAGCCAAGATCCTAGCGGGAGCGGGGAGCAGTACTTC	CASSQDPSGSGEQYF
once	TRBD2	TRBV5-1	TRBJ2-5	TGCGCCAGCAGCTTTGCGGGAGTGAGCTACAATGAGCAGTACTTC	CASSFAGVSYNEQYF
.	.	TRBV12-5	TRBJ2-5	TGTGCTAGTGGTTTGGAGGGGAGGGAGACCCAGTACTTC	CASGLEGRETQYF
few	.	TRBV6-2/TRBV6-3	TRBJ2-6	TGTGCCAGCAGTTACGTCGGAAAGTCTGGGGCCAACGTCCTGACTTTC	CASSYVGKSGANVLTF
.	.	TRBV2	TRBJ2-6	TGTGCCAGCAGTTCAGATCGAGTTGCAGGGACTGGGGCCAACGTCCTGACTTTC	CASSSDRVAGTGANVLTF
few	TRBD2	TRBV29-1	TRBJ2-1	TGCAGCGTATCCGGGACTAGCGGAGGCAATGAGCAGTTCTTC	CSVSGTSGGNEQFF
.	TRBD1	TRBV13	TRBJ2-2	TGTGCCAGCAGCTTACCAGGGGGCAACACCGGGGAGCTGTTTTTT	CASSLPGGNTGELFF
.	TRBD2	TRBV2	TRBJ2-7	TGTGCCAGCAGAGAGAATAGCGGGGGGAACGAGCAGTACTTC	CASRENSGGNEQYF
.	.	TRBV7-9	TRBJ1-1	TGTGCCAGCAGCTTAGGAAAGGAAACTGAAGCTTTCTTT	CASSLGKETEAFF
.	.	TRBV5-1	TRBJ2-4	TGCACCAGCAGCCTGGCCACGGGTAGGGAGCAGTACTTC	CTSSLATGREQYF
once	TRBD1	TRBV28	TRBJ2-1	TGTGCCAGCAGCACCCCGGGACAGAATAATGAGCAGTTCTTC	CASSTPGQNNEQFF
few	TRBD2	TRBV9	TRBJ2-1	TGTGCCAGCAGCGTACTAGCGGAGGTCTACAATGAGCAGTTCTTC	CASSVLAEVYNEQFF
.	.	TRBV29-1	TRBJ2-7	TGCAGCGTTCAGGAACAGGGAGGTCCCTACGAGCAGTACTTC	CSVQEQGGPYEQYF
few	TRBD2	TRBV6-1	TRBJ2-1	TGTGCCAGCCGACTAGCGGGTAGCTCCTACAATGAGCAGTTCTTC	CASRLAGSSYNEQFF
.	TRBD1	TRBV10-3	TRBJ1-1	TGTGCCATCAGCGGACCGTCACAGGGGGAAGACACTGAAGCTTTCTTT	CAISGPSQGEDTEAFF
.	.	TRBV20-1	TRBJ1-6	TGCAGTGCGAGAGAATCGGTCGGTTCACCCCTCCACTTT	CSARESVGSPLHF
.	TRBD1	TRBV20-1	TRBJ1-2	TGCAGTGCCGAGCTTCCGGACAGGGTCTATGGCTACACCTTC	CSAELPDRVYGYTF
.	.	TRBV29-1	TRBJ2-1	TGCAGCGTTGTACCATCCCACAATGAGCAGTTCTTC	CSVVPSHNEQFF
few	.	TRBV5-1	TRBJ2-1	TGCGCCAGCAGCTTGTATGTGGGGCAAGATTACAATGAGCAGTTCTTC	CASSLYVGQDYNEQFF
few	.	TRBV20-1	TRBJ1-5	TGCAGTGCTAGAGGAGGTTTGGGTAGGCAGCCCCAGCATTTT	CSARGGLGRQPQHF
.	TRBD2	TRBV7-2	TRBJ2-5	TGTGCCAGCAGCTTAACTAGCGGCCCAGGAGAGACCCAGTACTTC	CASSLTSGPGETQYF
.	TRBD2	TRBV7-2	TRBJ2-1	TGTGCCAGCAGCTTAGCGATACAGTCCGGGGGGGCGCCGTTCTTC	CASSLAIQSGGAPFF
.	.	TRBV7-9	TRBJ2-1	TGTGCCAGCAGCTCGGGGCTATCAGGGCTCCGGCAGTTCTTC	CASSSGLSGLRQFF
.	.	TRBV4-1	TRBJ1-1	TGCGCCAGCAGCACTCGGACAGAAAACACTGAAGCTTTCTTT	CASSTRTENTEAFF
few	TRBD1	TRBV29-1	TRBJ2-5	TGCAGCGTTGCCCAGGGACAGCAAGAGACCCAGTACTTC	CSVAQGQQETQYF
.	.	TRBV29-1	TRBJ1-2	TGCAGCGTGCCCACCGGGACGGGCTATGGCTACACCTTC	CSVPTGTGYGYTF
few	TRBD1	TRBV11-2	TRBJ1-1	TGTGCCAGCAGCTCCCTCCCGGGACAGGGTGACACTGAAGCTTTCTTT	CASSSLPGQGDTEAFF
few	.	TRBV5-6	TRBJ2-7	TGTGCCAGCAGCTTGAAGCTATACAGGGAACCATACGAGCAGTACTTC	CASSLKLYREPYEQYF
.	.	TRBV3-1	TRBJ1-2	TGTGCCAGCAGCCAAGAACGGACCTATGGCTACACCTTC	CASSQERTYGYTF
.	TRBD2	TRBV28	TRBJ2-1	TGTGCCAGCAACAGCGGGAGCTCCTACAATGAGCAGTTCTTC	CASNSGSSYNEQFF
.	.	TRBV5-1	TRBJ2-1	TGCGCCAGCAGGGGGGACTCCCTCAATGAGCAGTTCTTC	CASRGDSLNEQFF
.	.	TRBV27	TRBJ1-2	TGTGCCAGCGGCAAAAACTATGGCCACACCTTC	CASGKNYGHTF
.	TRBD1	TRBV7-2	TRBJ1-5	TGTGCCAGCAGCCCAGGGGGGGCTCAGGGGAACAATCAGCCCCAGCATTTT	CASSPGGAQGNNQPQHF
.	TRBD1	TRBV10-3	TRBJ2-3	TGTGCCATCAGACCGGGACAGGGGGCTGATGACACAGATACGCAGTATTTT	CAIRPGQGADDTDTQYF
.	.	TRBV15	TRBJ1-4	TGTGCCACCAGCAGGGCCAGGGGATTCGAAAAACTGTTTTTT	CATSRARGFEKLFF
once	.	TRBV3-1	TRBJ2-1	TGTGCCAGCAGCCAAGGGATTGAGGGTACGGCCCGGCATGAGCAGTTCTTC	CASSQGIEGTARHEQFF
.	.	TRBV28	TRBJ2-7	TGTGCCAGCAGCAACCCCGACAGACGCCGCGAGCAGTACTTC	CASSNPDRRREQYF
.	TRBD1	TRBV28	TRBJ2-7	TGTGCCAGCAGTTTAGAAGACAGGGGGGCCTACGAGCAGTACTTC	CASSLEDRGAYEQYF
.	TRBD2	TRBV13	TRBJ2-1	TGTGCCAGCAGCAAGGGACTAGCGGGCTCCAATGGGCAGTTCTTC	CASSKGLAGSNGQFF